This T cell receptor beta chain derives from a study of blood T cell repertoires in COVID-19. The overall study: Italy, Spain and the United States were the sources of the convalescent and acute COVID-19 samples. Nucleic acid was either cDNA or gDNA, and it came from T cells, B-cell-depleted T cells, or PBMCs.

Germline CDR1 SGHTA, CDR2 FQGTGA. V trimming: 1 base; J trimming: 5 bases; junction bases outside the gene matches: 7. The CDR3 totals 16 residues. Patients at the Seattle site were enrolled during active infection and followed longitudinally. Original processing methods: Researchers report that nucleated cell counts were estimated from reference gene primer amplification. Sequencing used immunoSEQ multiplex PCR; TCRdb keeps in-frame clones, though not all of them. Clonal size and the V and J genes are those of that table, whereas D and trimming came from the DNA. The sample holds some 170,000 clones; 80% to 85% are singletons and the top ten take about 7%.

V gene TRBV7-3 combines with J gene TRBJ2-1; 8 bases are shared with TRBD2. The TCR comes from a woman in her thirties or forties with COVID-19, enrolled during active disease. Sequencing input: peripheral blood. CDR3 DNA sequence: TGTGCCAGCAGCTTAATAGGACTAGCCGAAAACAATGAGCAGTTCTTC. It yields the protein CASSLIGLAENNEQFF. Together with reference TRBV7-3 and TRBJ2-1, the CDR3 gives the full variable domain: GAGVSQTPSNKVTEKGKYVELRCDPISGHTALYWYRQSLGQGPEFLIYFQGTGAADDSGLPNDRFFAVRPEGSVSTLKIQRTERGDSAVYLCASSLIGLAENNEQFFGPGTRLTVL.